This entry features one TCR beta chain sequence. The CDR3 totals 16 residues. This entry is derived from a study of blood T cell repertoires in COVID-19. TCRdb's table, derived via immunoSEQ multiplex PCR, lists solely in-frame clones and lacks some. Of 200,000 to 300,000 clones listed, around 84% are singletons. The sample taken for sequencing was peripheral blood. The sequence was obtained from a man between 60 and 75 years old with acute or convalescent COVID-19. The rearrangement links TRBV12-2 to TRBJ2-7; the table names TRBD2, a call not compared with the DNA. TRBV12-2 corresponds to a pseudogene. CDR3 amino acids: CASRWAARGGHYEQYF. CDR3 sequence (DNA): TGTGCAAGTCGCTGGGCCGCCAGGGGAGGGCACTACGAGCAGTACTTC.